The clone carrying this T cell receptor beta chain occurred once. The antigen is not known. This entry is derived from a study of cytomegalovirus exposure and HLA in healthy donors. Study-wide results and caveats: The authors later linked a missense DCLRE1C variant to TCR beta V- and J-gene trimming.

The study ran its PCR with 60 Vbeta and 13 Jbeta primers. Clones were read by immunoSEQ multiplex PCR, and TCRdb kept only the in-frame ones, dropping some. There are 150,000 to 200,000 clones in the sample; 65% to 85% occur only once, and 3.8% lies in the top ten. Germline lookup yields CDR1 SGHRS and CDR2 YFSETQ. The CDR3 loop spans 14 amino acids. J gave up 5 bases and V 10 bases, and 10 bases lay outside the gene matches. V gene TRBV5-1 combines with J gene TRBJ2-1; 9 bases are shared with TRBD2. Material for sequencing was PBMCs. The sequence derives from a man aged 50 or older in good health and CMV-seronegative. The CDR3 protein is CAGGAGGPHNEQFF. CDR3 DNA: TGCGCCGGTGGGGCGGGGGGGCCCCACAATGAGCAGTTCTTC.